A selection of T cell receptor beta chains follows, all from one sample in a study of blood T cell repertoires in COVID-19. Some clones are missing from TCRdb's copy, which holds only in-frame ones; the method was immunoSEQ multiplex PCR. The table includes a few hundred thousand clones, 80% to 85% detected once. The specimen was peripheral blood. The receptors here all came from a woman aged 80 or over with COVID-19, enrolled during active disease. The CDR3 runs from the conserved cysteine through the conserved F or W. A D gene is named only where the DNA matches it firmly. Expanded clones get a size class; other rows say once, few or many, or leave the size out.

abundance	v_gene	j_gene	d_gene	CDR3aa	CDR3nt
.	TRBV28	TRBJ1-2	.	CASSSDSPLGYTF	TGTGCCAGCAGTTCGGACAGTCCATTGGGCTACACCTTC
.	TRBV19	TRBJ1-2	TRBD1	CASRSQGLDYGYTF	TGTGCCAGTAGGTCACAGGGGCTTGACTATGGCTACACCTTC
.	TRBV2	TRBJ2-2	TRBD1	CASSGQGANTGELFF	TGTGCCAGCAGTGGACAGGGGGCGAACACCGGGGAGCTGTTTTTT
.	TRBV20-1	TRBJ1-5	TRBD1	CSASRPGGTGNQPQHF	TGCAGTGCTAGTAGACCAGGGGGCACGGGCAATCAGCCCCAGCATTTT
.	TRBV18	TRBJ1-3	TRBD1	CASSRVGGENTIYF	TGTGCCAGCTCACGAGTAGGGGGCGAAAACACCATATATTTT
.	TRBV6-5	TRBJ1-5	.	CARNLGGIQPQHF	TGTGCCAGAAATCTCGGGGGGATTCAGCCCCAGCATTTT
.	TRBV2	TRBJ1-6	.	CASSAQGIPPLHF	TGTGCCAGCAGTGCCCAGGGAATTCCACCCCTCCACTTT
few	TRBV14	TRBJ1-2	.	CASSQARTPLYGYTF	TGTGCCAGCAGCCAAGCCCGGACACCCCTCTATGGCTACACCTTC
.	TRBV28	TRBJ2-6	.	CASSSPSAGANVLTF	TGTGCCAGCAGCTCACCTTCGGCTGGGGCCAACGTCCTGACTTTC
.	TRBV15	TRBJ2-1	TRBD2	CATSRVIRASGRVNEQFF	TGTGCCACCAGCAGAGTCATTAGGGCTAGCGGGAGGGTCAATGAGCAGTTCTTC
.	TRBV19	TRBJ2-4	TRBD2	CASSLLAGGPMSIQYF	TGTGCCAGTAGTCTTCTAGCGGGGGGGCCGATGAGCATTCAGTACTTC
few	TRBV29-1	TRBJ2-7	.	CSVSVSSYEQYF	TGCAGCGTTTCGGTGAGCTCCTACGAGCAGTACTTC
.	TRBV24-1	TRBJ1-1	TRBD1	CATRERQGGTEAFF	TGTGCCACCAGAGAGCGACAGGGGGGCACTGAAGCTTTCTTT
.	TRBV4-2	TRBJ1-1	.	CASSQDPPEGQDTEAFF	TGTGCCAGCAGCCAAGACCCCCCGGAGGGCCAGGACACTGAAGCTTTCTTT
.	TRBV7-2	TRBJ2-6	.	CASSSRFGAAGANVLTF	TGTGCCAGCAGCTCCCGGTTCGGAGCCGCGGGGGCCAACGTCCTGACTTTC
.	TRBV5-6	TRBJ1-1	TRBD1	CASSTPGQGLWNTEAFF	TGTGCCAGCAGCACGCCGGGACAGGGGCTTTGGAACACTGAAGCTTTCTTT
once	TRBV7-3	TRBJ1-1	.	CASGQGLYTEAFF	TGTGCCAGCGGACAAGGTCTCTACACTGAAGCTTTCTTT
many	TRBV27	TRBJ1-6	.	CASSSDRYNSPLHF	TGTGCCAGCAGTTCGGACAGATATAATTCACCCCTCCACTTT
.	TRBV28	TRBJ1-5	.	CASSPRQGFSQPQHF	TGTGCCAGCAGTCCGCGTCAGGGGTTCAGTCAGCCCCAGCATTTT
.	TRBV5-1	TRBJ2-1	TRBD2	CASSRTSGGYNEQFF	TGCGCCAGCAGCCGTACTAGCGGAGGATACAATGAGCAGTTCTTC
.	TRBV5-4	TRBJ1-1	.	CASSMRGGNTEAFF	TGTGCCAGCAGCATGCGGGGGGGCAACACTGAAGCTTTCTTT
.	TRBV18	TRBJ2-1	TRBD2	CASSPATSGSLSSYNEQFF	TGTGCCAGCTCACCAGCCACTAGCGGGAGTCTTAGCTCCTACAATGAGCAGTTCTTC
.	TRBV28	TRBJ1-1	TRBD1	CASRQGYTEAFF	TGTGCCAGTAGACAGGGGTACACTGAAGCTTTCTTT
.	TRBV7-2	TRBJ1-4	.	CASSLVGGTNEKLFF	TGTGCCAGCAGCTTAGTGGGGGGGACTAATGAAAAACTGTTTTTT
.	TRBV7-6	TRBJ1-2	.	CASSSQGGTNGYTF	TGTGCCAGCAGCTCCCAGGGAGGGACAAATGGCTACACCTTC
once	TRBV9	TRBJ1-5	TRBD1	CASSPTGQGSQPQHF	TGTGCCAGCAGCCCAACGGGACAGGGAAGTCAGCCCCAGCATTTT
.	TRBV9	TRBJ1-3	TRBD1	CASSDTGQFSGNTIYF	TGTGCCAGCAGCGACACGGGACAGTTCTCTGGAAACACCATATATTTT
.	TRBV4-1	TRBJ2-2	.	CASSQVSLGGGELFF	TGCGCCAGCAGCCAAGTCTCTCTAGGAGGCGGGGAGCTGTTTTTT
.	TRBV3-1/TRBV3-2	TRBJ2-7	.	CASSLQFRDEQYF	TGTGCCAGCAGCCTCCAATTCCGAGACGAGCAGTACTTC
.	TRBV4-2	TRBJ2-7	TRBD2	CASSQDWRASGSSYEQYF	TGTGCCAGCAGCCAAGATTGGCGGGCTAGCGGGAGTTCCTACGAGCAGTACTTC
.	TRBV5-1	TRBJ2-7	.	CASSVTVTSYEQYF	TGCGCCAGCAGTGTGACAGTTACCTCCTACGAGCAGTACTTC
.	TRBV6-5	TRBJ1-1	TRBD1	CAAGQGGGTEAFF	TGTGCCGCCGGACAGGGGGGGGGAACTGAAGCTTTCTTT
.	TRBV6-5	TRBJ2-7	TRBD1	CASSYGTGDGEQYF	TGTGCCAGCAGTTACGGGACAGGGGACGGCGAGCAGTACTTC
once	TRBV6-5	TRBJ1-3	TRBD1	CASLEWTGSGNTIYF	TGTGCCAGCCTTGAATGGACAGGCTCTGGAAACACCATATATTTT
.	TRBV6-6	TRBJ2-6	.	CASSSGNSGANVLTF	TGTGCCAGCAGTTCCGGGAACTCTGGGGCCAACGTCCTGACTTTC
once	TRBV2	TRBJ2-7	TRBD1	CASSALTGGDYEQYF	TGTGCCAGCAGTGCCCTGACAGGGGGGGACTACGAGCAGTACTTC
.	TRBV18	TRBJ1-5	.	CASSPQAGSNQPQHF	TGTGCCAGCTCACCACAGGCAGGTAGCAATCAGCCCCAGCATTTT
once	TRBV18	TRBJ2-1	.	CASSPRDANEQFF	TGTGCCAGCTCACCACGAGATGCCAATGAGCAGTTCTTC
.	TRBV18	TRBJ1-1	.	CASSPQGGAEAFF	TGTGCCAGCTCACCACAGGGGGGGGCTGAAGCTTTCTTT
.	TRBV24-1	TRBJ2-3	TRBD1	CATSDSGTVAIDTQYF	TGTGCCACCAGTGACTCCGGGACAGTTGCAATTGATACGCAGTATTTT
.	TRBV5-1	TRBJ1-1	TRBD1	CASSRGQENTEAFF	TGCGCCAGCAGCCGGGGACAGGAGAACACTGAAGCTTTCTTT
.	TRBV28	TRBJ2-7	TRBD2	CASTKGSGRVGPYEQYF	TGTGCCAGCACCAAGGGTAGCGGGAGGGTAGGGCCCTACGAGCAGTACTTC
.	TRBV3-1/TRBV3-2	TRBJ2-7	TRBD2	CASSRVAGGLEQYF	TGTGCCAGCAGCCGGGTAGCGGGAGGTCTCGAGCAGTACTTC
few	TRBV6-6	TRBJ1-6	TRBD1	CASSQTGGRSPLHF	TGTGCCAGCAGTCAGACAGGGGGACGATCACCCCTCCACTTT
once	TRBV16	TRBJ1-1	.	CASSPIQGGTEAFF	TGTGCCAGCAGCCCGATACAGGGCGGCACTGAAGCTTTCTTT
.	TRBV19	TRBJ2-7	TRBD2	CASSNSGTLSYEQYF	TGTGCCAGTAGTAATAGCGGGACCCTCTCCTACGAGCAGTACTTC
.	TRBV7-2	TRBJ1-1	.	CASSRSRGSGLGTEAFF	TGTGCCAGCAGCCGTTCCCGGGGATCCGGGTTGGGCACTGAAGCTTTCTTT
.	TRBV5-1	TRBJ1-1	.	CASSFDGGTEAFF	TGCGCCAGCAGCTTTGACGGGGGAACTGAAGCTTTCTTT
.	TRBV2	TRBJ1-2	TRBD1	CASSVGQAKGYTF	TGTGCCAGCAGTGTCGGACAGGCTAAGGGCTACACCTTC
.	TRBV18	TRBJ2-7	.	CASSPGQRAGYEQYF	TGTGCCAGCTCACCAGGCCAGCGGGCAGGCTACGAGCAGTACTTC
.	TRBV11-2	TRBJ1-4	TRBD1	CASSRDRGEKLFF	TGTGCCAGCAGCCGGGACAGGGGTGAAAAACTGTTTTTT
.	TRBV6-5	TRBJ2-1	TRBD2	CASTGTGGYNEQFF	TGTGCCAGCACTGGGACGGGGGGTTACAATGAGCAGTTCTTC
.	TRBV29-1	TRBJ2-7	.	CSVLSEFSYEQYF	TGCAGCGTTTTAAGCGAGTTCTCCTACGAGCAGTACTTC
.	TRBV5-4	TRBJ1-1	.	CASSSGGTRGGDTEAFF	TGTGCCAGCAGCTCTGGGGGGACCCGGGGCGGGGACACTGAAGCTTTCTTT